The 25 T cell receptor beta chains in this list originate from one sample, sequenced in a study of T cell responses to AZD1222 COVID-19 vaccine. Libraries were prepared by immunoSEQ multiplex PCR; TCRdb keeps only in-frame clonotypes and omits some of them. Of approximately 140,000 clones in the sample, around 90% were seen once. The material sequenced was peripheral blood, taken on day 0 of AZD1222 vaccination. The origin of the receptors is an adult in good health.

The V and J genes are TRBV12-3 or TRBV12-4 and TRBJ2-3; D remains ambiguous. CDR3 length equals 12 residues. Trimming stripped 3 bases from V and 2 bases from J, with 3 bases between. The DNA for the CDR3 is TGTGCCAGCAGTTTCCTCACAGATACGCAGTATTTT. Translation: CASSFLTDTQYF.

This clone was recorded only once. The CDR3 spells CASSLDSLNTEAFF. The CDR3 nucleotides are TGTGCCAGCAGCCTGGACTCCTTGAACACTGAAGCTTTCTTT. The chain carries TRBV6-4 and TRBJ1-1; D gene uncertain. Trimming shortened V by 6 bases and J by 0 bases, and 11 bases separated the two germline ends. This CDR3 region has 14 residues. Per the germline V gene, CDR1 is MRHNA and CDR2 is SNTAGT.

V usage is TRBV28 and J usage is TRBJ1-2; no firm D call. CDR1 is MDHEN and CDR2 is SYDVKM in the germline V gene. This CDR3 has 17 amino acids. V dropped 2 bases and J dropped 0 bases, with 16 bases sitting between them. This CDR3 is CASSLRFRADSNYGYTF. The CDR3 coding sequence is TGTGCCAGCAGTTTAAGATTTCGGGCGGATTCTAACTATGGCTACACCTTC.

This clone was seen only a few times. V and J are TRBV6-5 and TRBJ2-3, with D possibly TRBD2 on 6 matching bases. CDR3 length: 15 amino acids. CDR1 is MNHEY, CDR2 SVGAGI, per germline. The V and J ends lost 2 bases and 1 base respectively, with 10 bases between them. The DNA of the CDR3 is TGTGCCAGCAGTTACCACTCTAGCGGCACAGATACGCAGTATTTT. Translated, it gives CASSYHSSGTDTQYF.

This clone came up once. The rearrangement links TRBV6-2 or TRBV6-3 to TRBJ2-1, with 12 bases matching TRBD2. The CDR3 runs to 15 residues. V trimming: 4 bases; J trimming: 8 bases; junction bases outside the gene matches: 6. Germline values: CDR1 MNHEY, CDR2 SVGEGT. This CDR3 is CASSLLAGGLDEQFF. CDR3 sequence (DNA): TGTGCCAGCAGTTTACTAGCGGGAGGCCTCGATGAGCAGTTCTTC.

This clone was observed once. This chain links TRBV6-4 with TRBJ1-3, with D possibly being TRBD1 (6 bases). CDR3 size: 13 residues. Germline V gene data show CDR1 as MRHNA and CDR2 as SNTAGT. The ends were cut back, 0 bases at V and 7 bases at J, with 7 bases in the middle. CDR3 in amino acids: CASSDSRGNTIYF. CDR3 bases: TGTGCCAGCAGTGACTCCAGGGGTAACACCATATATTTT.

The gene calls are TRBV5-8 and TRBJ1-4, with 7 positions matching TRBD1. This CDR3 is built from 16 residues. Per the germline V gene, CDR1 is SGHTS and CDR2 is YDEGEE. Trimming at V came to 3 bases and at J to 5 bases, leaving 10 bases not matched to a gene. The CDR3 DNA reads as TGTGCCAGCAGCTCGCGAACAGGGGCTATAAATGAAAAACTGTTTTTT. As protein: CASSSRTGAINEKLFF.

This chain uses TRBV9 with TRBJ2-1; TRBD2 agrees at 7 bases. V lost 6 bases, J lost 1 base, and 4 bases stayed unmatched. CDR3 length: 14 residues. Germline CDR1 SGDLS, CDR2 YYNGEE. CDR3 DNA sequence: TGTGCCAGCACTGCCGGGGGGTCCTACAATGAGCAGTTCTTC. Translation: CASTAGGSYNEQFF.

This chain links TRBV28 with TRBJ1-4; 8 nucleotides match TRBD1. V lost 5 bases to trimming and J lost 3 bases; unmatched junction nucleotides: 8. The germline V gene has CDR1 MDHEN and CDR2 SYDVKM. The CDR3 is made up of 16 amino acids. As DNA, the CDR3 is TGTGCCAGCAGTAAGACAGGGGCGAAGGCTAATGAAAAACTGTTTTTT. Amino acid sequence: CASSKTGAKANEKLFF.

V gene TRBV7-8 combines with J gene TRBJ2-7; D not resolved. V gave up 2 bases and J gave up 7 bases, with 15 bases separating them. CDR1 is SGHVS and CDR2 is FQNEAQ in the germline V gene. CDR3 length equals 14 residues. DNA of the CDR3: TGTGCCAGCAGCTTACCTTGGACCGGGCGGGAGCAGTACTTC. Amino acid sequence: CASSLPWTGREQYF.

This chain uses TRBV7-6 with TRBJ2-2, with 9 bases matching TRBD2. The trim removed 1 base at V and 6 bases at J, leaving 15 bases unmatched. CDR1 SGHVS and CDR2 FNYEAQ come from the germline V gene. This CDR3 spans 19 amino acids. CDR3 nucleotide sequence: TGTGCCAGCAGCTTAGTCCCTCTCTTTAGCGGGAGTCGTCCCGGGGAGCTGTTTTTT. Encoded protein: CASSLVPLFSGSRPGELFF.

This chain links TRBV28 with TRBJ1-5, with a possible D match to TRBD1 (5 bases). V shed 3 bases and J shed 7 bases, with 25 bases lying between them. Germline CDR1 reads MDHEN; CDR2 reads SYDVKM. This CDR3 spans 18 amino acids. CDR3 DNA: TGTGCCAGCAGTTTTTTAAACTCGTTTCTGGGGGTATCCCAGCCCCAGCATTTT. This encodes CASSFLNSFLGVSQPQHF.

CDR3: CASSDFGGGAFF. The CDR3 DNA reads as TGTGCCAGCAGTGACTTCGGAGGGGGGGCTTTCTTT. The rearrangement links TRBV25-1 to TRBJ1-1, with D maybe TRBD1 (6 bases). CDR3 length: 12 residues. The germline V gene encodes CDR1 MGHDK and CDR2 SYGVNS. V dropped 3 bases and J dropped 11 bases, with 13 bases sitting between them.

This clone was observed a single time. This rearrangement joins TRBV15 to TRBJ2-7; D is undetermined. CDR1 and CDR2 (germline): LNHNV, YYDKDF (reference sequence). Between the trimmed V and J ends, which lost 0 bases and 4 bases, there was a span of 16 bases. The CDR3 has 16 residues. In nucleotides, the CDR3 is TGTGCCACCAGCAGAGATGTCAATGACTTTAGGTACGAGCAGTACTTC. This translates into CATSRDVNDFRYEQYF.

This clone showed up just once. This chain connects TRBV10-2 to TRBJ1-1, with 7 nucleotides matching TRBD1. With V trimmed by 8 bases and J by 7 bases, 10 bases remained unmatched. Per germline, CDR1 WSHSY and CDR2 SAAADI. The CDR3 has 13 amino acids. The CDR3 DNA follows: TGCGCCAGCTGCGGTGACAGGGCCGGTGAAGCTTTCTTT. Amino acid sequence: CASCGDRAGEAFF.

A single count supports this clone. The chain links TRBV2 to TRBJ2-5; TRBD2 might be the D (6 bases). This CDR3 spans 14 amino acids. V was shortened by 7 bases and J by 4 bases, with 16 bases between the two germline ends. The V gene's germline CDR1 is SNHLY and CDR2 FYNNEI. In DNA form, the CDR3 reads TGTGCCAGCACTCCCAGCGGGTTCGTAGAGACCCAGTACTTC. Translated: CASTPSGFVETQYF.

This clone was recorded only once. Its ends do not fully match the called genes, so a read error is possible. This specimen includes other DNA sequences encoding the same CDR3. The CDR3 region is CASGYSNQPQHF. The CDR3, as DNA: TGTGCCAGCGGTTATAGCAATCAGCCCCAGCATTTT. The chain joins TRBV6-5 to TRBJ1-5, with D unclear. Germline-derived CDR1 and CDR2 are MNHEY and SVGAGI. The CDR3 is 12 residues long.

The chain is built from TRBV30 and TRBJ1-6; tentatively, D is TRBD1 (6 bases). This CDR3 contains 14 residues. V gave up 2 bases and J gave up 9 bases, with 14 bases separating them. Germline V gene sequence: CDR1 GTSNPN, CDR2 SVGIG (reference sequence). CDR3 nucleotide sequence: TGTGCCTGGAGTAGGGCAGGGGCAGGTTCACCCCTCCACTTT. Protein product: CAWSRAGAGSPLHF.

The chain carries TRBV5-6 and TRBJ2-1; 11 bases fit TRBD2. V shed 4 bases, J shed 0 bases, and the junction held 9 bases outside the gene matches. CDR1 SGHDT and CDR2 YYEEEE come from the germline V gene. The length of the CDR3 is 18 residues. CDR3 protein: CASSLGTSGKSSYNEQFF. DNA of the CDR3: TGTGCCAGCAGCCTCGGGACTAGCGGAAAGAGCTCCTACAATGAGCAGTTCTTC.

The chain has TRBV11-3 and TRBJ1-1; D is unresolved. Deletions cut 3 bases from V and 8 bases from J, with 10 bases between. From germline, CDR1 is SGHNT and CDR2 YENEEA. This CDR3 spans 12 amino acids. The CDR3, as DNA: TGTGCCAGCAGCTTTTTCGGGGAGGAAGCTTTCTTT. The encoded protein is CASSFFGEEAFF.

The rearrangement links TRBV6-4 to TRBJ2-1; the match to TRBD2 covers 13 bases. The CDR3 is 16 amino acids. Germline assignment: CDR1 MRHNA and CDR2 SNTAGT. With 2 bases clipped from V and 3 bases from J, the junction kept 1 base outside the gene matches. The chain's CDR3 is CASSDGLAGDYNEQFF. The CDR3 region has the DNA TGTGCCAGCAGTGACGGACTAGCGGGAGACTACAATGAGCAGTTCTTC.

The V and J genes are TRBV7-2 and TRBJ1-5, with D unclear. V lost 5 bases and J 4 bases, leaving 9 bases between the germline ends. Per germline, CDR1 SGHTA and CDR2 FQGNSA. This CDR3 comprises 13 residues. The DNA for the CDR3 is TGTGCCAGCAGCCAGGACGGTAATCAGCCCCAGCATTTT. Protein product: CASSQDGNQPQHF.

This chain links TRBV19 with TRBJ1-5; D not resolved. Trimming pared 8 bases from V and 15 bases from J, leaving 11 bases between. Germline V gene lookup returns CDR1 LNHDA and CDR2 SQIVND (reference sequence). This CDR3 spans 9 amino acids. The CDR3 bases are TGTGCCAGTGGAATTCCTCCGCATTTT. Translating it yields CASGIPPHF.

The chain uses TRBV18 and TRBJ2-3; 7 bases are shared with TRBD1. The CDR3 sequence is 14 residues long. Germline V gene lookup returns CDR1 KGHSH and CDR2 LQKENI. The trim removed 6 bases at V and 3 bases at J, leaving 6 bases unmatched. The CDR3 reads CASSLKTGTDTQYF. CDR3 nucleotides: TGTGCCAGCTCGCTGAAGACAGGGACAGATACGCAGTATTTT.

The rearrangement links TRBV7-8 to TRBJ2-7, with a weak D call TRBD2 (6 bases). V shed 7 bases and J shed 2 bases, with 15 bases lying between them. Germline-derived CDR1 and CDR2 are SGHVS and FQNEAQ. The CDR3 totals 14 residues. CDR3 nucleotide sequence: TGTGCCAGCACTGAGGGTGCGGGGCCCTACGAGCAGTACTTC. Protein sequence: CASTEGAGPYEQYF.